The sequence of this TCR beta chain was determined in a study of T cells in Graves' hyperthyroidism and ophthalmopathy. Study results and limitations: Ophthalmopathy was model-predicted a median about 7.1 months pre-onset. Separation of ophthalmopathy from stable hyperthyroidism was achieved by a 13 V-J model.

For ophthalmopathy patients, the Clinical Activity Score was at least 3 and the NOSPECS grade at least 4; duration was under 3 months. There are many counts of this clonotype. Its antigen remains unidentified. This CDR3 contains 15 residues. V gave up 0 bases and J gave up 8 bases, with 15 bases separating them. Germline loops: CDR1 SGHRS, CDR2 YFSETQ. RNA transcripts served as the template for amplifying TCR beta CDR3 regions. A set of HTBI primers served as the primers for a first-round RT-PCR of the TCR CDR3. TCRdb re-analysed the multiplex PCR reads in MiXCR, keeping a single row per CDR3 protein. The sample carries approximately 410,000 distinct CDR3 sequences, about 15% recorded once.

The chain recombines TRBV5-1 with TRBJ2-1; D may match TRBD1 or TRBD2 (6 bases each). Material for sequencing was blood. This sequence originates from a man in his late teens or twenties with Graves' ophthalmopathy. The CDR3 sequence: CASSLAGAQADEQFF. CDR3 bases: TGCGCCAGCAGCTTGGCGGGGGCACAAGCAGATGAGCAGTTCTTC. The full variable domain, completed using reference TRBV5-1 and TRBJ2-1, is KAGVTQTPRYLIKTRGQQVTLSCSPISGHRSVSWYQQTPGQGLQFLFEYFSETQRNKGNFPGRFSGRQFSNSRSEMNVSTLELGDSALYLCASSLAGAQADEQFFGPGTRLTVL.